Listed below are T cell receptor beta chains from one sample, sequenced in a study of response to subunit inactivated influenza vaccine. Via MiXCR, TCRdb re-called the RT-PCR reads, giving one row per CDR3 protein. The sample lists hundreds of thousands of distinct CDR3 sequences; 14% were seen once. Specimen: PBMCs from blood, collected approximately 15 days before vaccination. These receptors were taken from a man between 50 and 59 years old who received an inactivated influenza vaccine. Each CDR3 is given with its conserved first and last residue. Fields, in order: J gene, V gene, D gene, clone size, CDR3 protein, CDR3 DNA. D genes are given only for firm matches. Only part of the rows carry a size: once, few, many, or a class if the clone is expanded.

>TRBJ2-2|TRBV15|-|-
CATSRGEHGELFF
TGTGCCACCAGCAGAGGGGAACACGGGGAGCTGTTTTTT
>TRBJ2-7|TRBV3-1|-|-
CASSQHGASYEQYF
TGTGCCAGCAGCCAACATGGAGCTTCTTACGAGCAGTACTTC
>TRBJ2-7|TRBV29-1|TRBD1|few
CSGTTGSSYEQYF
TGCAGCGGGACGACAGGGAGCTCCTACGAGCAGTACTTC
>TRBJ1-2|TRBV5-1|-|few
CASSLSTRDYGYTF
TGCGCCAGCAGCTTGTCTACGCGGGACTATGGCTACACCTTC
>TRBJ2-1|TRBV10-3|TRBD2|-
CAISESGREGDNEQFF
TGTGCCATCAGTGAGTCTGGGCGGGAGGGGGACAATGAGCAGTTCTTC
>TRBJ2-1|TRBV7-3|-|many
CASSLTLASNEQFF
TGTGCCAGCAGCTTAACCCTAGCCAGCAATGAGCAGTTCTTC
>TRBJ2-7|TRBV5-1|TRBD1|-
CASSGTGTLYEQYF
TGCGCCAGCAGCGGGACAGGGACCCTCTACGAGCAGTACTTC
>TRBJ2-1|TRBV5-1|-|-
CASRLDNEQFF
TGCGCCAGCAGACTGGACAATGAGCAGTTCTTC
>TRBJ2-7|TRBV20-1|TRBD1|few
CSARMGQYPYEQYF
TGCAGTGCTAGAATGGGACAGTATCCCTACGAGCAGTACTTC
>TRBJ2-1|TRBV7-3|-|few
CASSLAPGDNEQFF
TGTGCCAGCAGCTTAGCCCCGGGGGACAATGAGCAGTTCTTC
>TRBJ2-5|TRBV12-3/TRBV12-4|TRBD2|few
CASSGTSFRQETQYF
TGTGCCAGCAGTGGGACTAGCTTTCGGCAAGAGACCCAGTACTTC
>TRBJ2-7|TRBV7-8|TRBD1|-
CASSQDRAHEQYF
TGTGCCAGCAGTCAGGACAGGGCTCACGAGCAGTACTTC
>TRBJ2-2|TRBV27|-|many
CASSFFTGELFF
TGTGCCAGCAGTTTCTTCACCGGGGAGCTGTTTTTT
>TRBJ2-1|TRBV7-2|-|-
CASRLDGYNEQFF
TGTGCCAGCAGACTCGACGGATACAATGAGCAGTTCTTC
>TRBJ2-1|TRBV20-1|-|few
CSARDLPSVRDLYNEQFF
TGCAGTGCTAGAGATCTTCCCTCTGTGCGGGACCTATACAATGAGCAGTTCTTC
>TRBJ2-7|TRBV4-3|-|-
CASSQGLSQEWEQYF
TGCGCCAGCAGCCAAGGATTGTCGCAAGAGTGGGAGCAGTACTTC
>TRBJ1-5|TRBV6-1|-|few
CATSPRAHNQPQHF
TGTGCCACCTCCCCCCGGGCCCACAATCAGCCCCAGCATTTT
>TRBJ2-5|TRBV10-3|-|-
CAIRGGQETQYF
TGTGCCATCCGTGGCGGCCAAGAGACCCAGTACTTC
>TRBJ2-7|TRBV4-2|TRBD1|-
CASSQWTGAYEQYF
TGTGCCAGCAGCCAGTGGACAGGGGCTTACGAGCAGTACTTC
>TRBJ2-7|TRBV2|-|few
CASSPSQGYEQYF
TGTGCCAGCAGTCCCTCGCAGGGCTACGAGCAGTACTTC
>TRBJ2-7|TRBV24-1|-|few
CATPEDPAPPSYEQYF
TGTGCCACCCCCGAGGACCCGGCCCCTCCATCGTACGAGCAGTACTTC
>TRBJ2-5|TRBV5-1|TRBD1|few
CASSPGQGEQETQYF
TGCGCCAGCAGCCCGGGACAGGGCGAACAAGAGACCCAGTACTTC
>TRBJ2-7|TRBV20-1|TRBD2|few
CSARGGPRGQYF
TGCAGTGCCCGGGGGGGACCCCGTGGGCAGTACTTC
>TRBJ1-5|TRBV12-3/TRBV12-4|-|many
CASSLTGGSNQPQHF
TGCGCCAGCAGCTTGACCGGAGGCAGCAATCAGCCCCAGCATTTT
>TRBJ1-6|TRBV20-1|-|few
CSARDQSSYNSPLHF
TGCAGTGCTAGAGACCAGAGCTCCTATAATTCACCCCTCCACTTT
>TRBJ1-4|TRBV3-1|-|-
CASSPSPAQRGKLFF
TGTGCCAGCAGCCCCAGTCCGGCACAAAGGGGAAAACTGTTTTTT
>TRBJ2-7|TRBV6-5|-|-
CASSYFNEQYF
TGTGCCAGCAGTTACTTTAACGAGCAGTACTTC
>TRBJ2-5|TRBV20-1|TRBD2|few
CSAQMVAGTETQYF
TGCAGTGCTCAGATGGTAGCGGGGACAGAGACCCAGTACTTC
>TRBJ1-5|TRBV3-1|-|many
CASSQEGYSNQPQHF
TGTGCCAGCAGCCAAGAGGGCTATAGCAATCAGCCCCAGCATTTT
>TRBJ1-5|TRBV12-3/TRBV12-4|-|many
CASSLGSTARPQHF
TGTGCCAGCAGTTTAGGCTCAACCGCCCGGCCCCAGCATTTT
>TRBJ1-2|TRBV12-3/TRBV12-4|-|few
CASSYTGREGGYTF
TGTGCCAGCAGTTATACAGGGAGAGAAGGGGGCTACACCTTC
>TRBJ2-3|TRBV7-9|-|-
CASSARDTLSTDTQYF
TGTGCCAGCAGCGCCCGGGACACCCTCTCCACAGATACGCAGTATTTT
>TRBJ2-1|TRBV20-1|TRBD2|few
CSAIRTSGRASYNEQFF
TGCAGTGCTATTCGGACTAGCGGGAGGGCCTCCTACAATGAGCAGTTCTTC
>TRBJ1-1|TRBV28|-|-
CASTWGLGTEAFF
TGTGCCAGCACGTGGGGCCTCGGCACTGAAGCTTTCTTT
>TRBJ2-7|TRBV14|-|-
CASSRGDFYEQYF
TGTGCCAGCAGCCGGGGGGACTTCTACGAGCAGTACTTC
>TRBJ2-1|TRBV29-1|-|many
CSVLQGVSEQFF
TGCAGCGTTTTGCAGGGAGTTTCTGAGCAGTTCTTC
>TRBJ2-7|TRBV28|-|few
CASSLQPSPYEQYF
TGTGCCAGCAGTTTACAGCCCAGCCCCTACGAGCAGTACTTC
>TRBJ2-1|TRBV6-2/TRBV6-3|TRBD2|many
CASSYGGGPLYEQFF
TGTGCCAGCAGTTACGGCGGGGGGCCTCTATATGAGCAGTTCTTC
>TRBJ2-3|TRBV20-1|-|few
CSARAIRSTDTQYF
TGCAGTGCTAGAGCAATTCGTAGCACAGATACGCAGTATTTT
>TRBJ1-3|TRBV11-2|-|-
CASRLGEIGNTIYF
TGTGCCAGCCGGTTAGGGGAGATCGGAAACACCATATATTTT
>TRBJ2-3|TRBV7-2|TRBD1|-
CASSLDRENTQYF
TGTGCCAGCAGCCTCGACAGGGAAAATACGCAGTATTTT
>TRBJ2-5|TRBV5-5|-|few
CASSRRGQQETQYF
TGTGCCAGCAGCCGCCGAGGACAGCAAGAGACCCAGTACTTC
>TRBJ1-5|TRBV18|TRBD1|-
CASSPAGTVNQPQHF
TGTGCCAGCTCACCAGCCGGGACAGTCAATCAGCCCCAGCATTTT
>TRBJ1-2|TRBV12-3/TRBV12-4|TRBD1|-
CASSLQGANYGYTF
TGTGCCAGCAGTTTACAGGGGGCTAACTATGGCTACACCTTC
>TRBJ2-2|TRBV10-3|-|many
CAISGSVTGELFF
TGTGCCATCAGTGGATCAGTCACCGGGGAGCTGTTTTTT
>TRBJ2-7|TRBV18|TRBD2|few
CASSPTATSGSREQYF
TGTGCCAGCTCACCAACGGCGACTAGCGGGAGTCGGGAGCAGTACTTC
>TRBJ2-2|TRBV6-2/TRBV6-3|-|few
CASSRIQVGELFF
TGTGCCAGCAGTCGGATTCAGGTCGGGGAGCTGTTTTTT
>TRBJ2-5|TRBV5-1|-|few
CASSFGADSQETQYF
TGCGCCAGCAGCTTCGGCGCAGACTCGCAAGAGACCCAGTACTTC
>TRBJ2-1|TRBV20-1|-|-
CSARGTVHSYNEQFF
TGCAGTGCTAGAGGGACAGTCCACTCCTACAATGAGCAGTTCTTC
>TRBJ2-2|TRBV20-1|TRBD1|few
CSGQRTGGSGELFF
TGCAGTGGGCAGCGGACAGGGGGCTCCGGGGAGCTGTTTTTT
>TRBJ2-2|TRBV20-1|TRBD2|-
CSARPSGRVGTGELFF
TGCAGTGCTAGGCCTAGCGGGAGAGTTGGGACCGGGGAGCTGTTTTTT
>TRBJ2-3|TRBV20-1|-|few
CSARDHNVGDTQYF
TGCAGTGCTAGAGATCATAATGTCGGAGATACGCAGTATTTT
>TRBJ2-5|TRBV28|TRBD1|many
CASSKRQGKETQYF
TGTGCCAGCAGTAAAAGACAGGGGAAAGAGACCCAGTACTTC
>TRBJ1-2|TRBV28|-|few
CASRMGSGYTF
TGTGCCAGCAGGATGGGAAGTGGCTACACCTTC
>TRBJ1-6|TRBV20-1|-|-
CSAREAGKDSPLHF
TGCAGTGCTAGAGAGGCCGGGAAGGATTCACCCCTCCACTTT
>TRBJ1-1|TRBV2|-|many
CASKFMNTEAFF
TGTGCCAGCAAGTTCATGAACACTGAAGCTTTCTTT
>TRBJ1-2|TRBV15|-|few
CATSRDRVGGYTF
TGTGCCACCAGCAGAGATAGGGTCGGGGGCTACACCTTC
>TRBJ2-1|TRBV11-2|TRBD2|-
CASSLESGGYNEQFF
TGTGCCAGCAGCTTAGAGAGCGGGGGCTACAATGAGCAGTTCTTC
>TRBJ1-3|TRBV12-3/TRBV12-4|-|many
CASSPSQAGRGNTIYF
TGTGCCAGCAGTCCCAGTCAAGCGGGCCGGGGAAACACCATATATTTT